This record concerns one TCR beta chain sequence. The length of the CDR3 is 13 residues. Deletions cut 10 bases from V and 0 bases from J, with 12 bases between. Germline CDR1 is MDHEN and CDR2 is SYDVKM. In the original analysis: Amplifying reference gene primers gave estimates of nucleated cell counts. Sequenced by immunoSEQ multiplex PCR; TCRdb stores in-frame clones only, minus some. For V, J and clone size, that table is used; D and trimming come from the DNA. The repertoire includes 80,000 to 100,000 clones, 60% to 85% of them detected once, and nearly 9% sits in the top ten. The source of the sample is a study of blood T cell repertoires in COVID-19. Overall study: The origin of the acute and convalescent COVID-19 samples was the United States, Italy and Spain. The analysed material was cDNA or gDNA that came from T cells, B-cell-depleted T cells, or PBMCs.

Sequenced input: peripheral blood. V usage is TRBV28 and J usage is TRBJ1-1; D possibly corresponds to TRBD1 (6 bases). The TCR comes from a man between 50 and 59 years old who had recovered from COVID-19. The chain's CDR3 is CAIQGRMNTEAFF. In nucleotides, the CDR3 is TGTGCCATACAGGGCAGAATGAACACTGAAGCTTTCTTT.